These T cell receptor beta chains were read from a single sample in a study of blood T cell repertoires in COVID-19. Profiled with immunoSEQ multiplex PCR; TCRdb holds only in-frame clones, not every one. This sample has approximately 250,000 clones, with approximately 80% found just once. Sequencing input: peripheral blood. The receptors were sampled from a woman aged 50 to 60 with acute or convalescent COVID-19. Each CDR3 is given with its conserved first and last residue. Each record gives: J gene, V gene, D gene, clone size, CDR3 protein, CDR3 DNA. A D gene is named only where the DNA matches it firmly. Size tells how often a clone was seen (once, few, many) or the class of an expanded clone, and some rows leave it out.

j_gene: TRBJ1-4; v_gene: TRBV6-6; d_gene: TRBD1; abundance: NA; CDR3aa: CASSIRGKNEKLFF; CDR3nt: TGTGCCAGCAGTATCAGGGGGAAGAATGAAAAACTGTTTTTT
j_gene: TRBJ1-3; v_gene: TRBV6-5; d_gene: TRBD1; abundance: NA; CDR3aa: CASRADRGIENTIYF; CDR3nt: TGTGCCAGCAGAGCGGACAGGGGGATTGAAAACACCATATATTTT
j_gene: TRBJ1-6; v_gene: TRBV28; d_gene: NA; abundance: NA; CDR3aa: CASSRGGSSYNSPLHF; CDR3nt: TGTGCCAGCAGCAGAGGAGGGAGCTCCTATAATTCACCCCTCCACTTT
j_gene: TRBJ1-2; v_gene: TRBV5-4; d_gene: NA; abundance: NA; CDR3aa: CASSPARAQGISGYTF; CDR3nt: TGTGCCAGCAGCCCCGCCCGGGCCCAGGGTATCTCTGGCTACACCTTC
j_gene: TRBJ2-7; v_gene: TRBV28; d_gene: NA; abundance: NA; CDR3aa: CASSLGGTISYEQYF; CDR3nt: TGTGCCAGCAGTTTAGGGGGCACCATCTCCTACGAGCAGTACTTC
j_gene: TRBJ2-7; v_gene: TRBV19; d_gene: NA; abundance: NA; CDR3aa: CASSMSQQTYEQYF; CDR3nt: TGTGCCAGTAGTATGTCCCAACAAACATACGAGCAGTACTTC
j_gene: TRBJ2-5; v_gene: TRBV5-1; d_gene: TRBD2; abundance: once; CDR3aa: CASSTSGGAETQYF; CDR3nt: TGCGCCAGCAGCACCAGCGGGGGGGCTGAGACCCAGTACTTC
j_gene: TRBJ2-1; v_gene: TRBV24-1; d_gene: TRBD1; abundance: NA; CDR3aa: CATSDPSGTGMGNEQFF; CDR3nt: TGTGCCACCAGTGATCCCTCCGGGACAGGGATGGGCAATGAGCAGTTCTTC
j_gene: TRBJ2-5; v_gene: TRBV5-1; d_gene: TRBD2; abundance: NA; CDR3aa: CASSSTSGGRRETQYF; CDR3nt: TGCGCCAGCAGCTCGACTAGCGGGGGCCGTCGGGAGACCCAGTACTTC
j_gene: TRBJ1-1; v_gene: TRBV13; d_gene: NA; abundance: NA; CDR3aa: CASSLGSSGWDTEAFF; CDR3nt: TGTGCCAGCAGCTTAGGGAGCTCGGGGTGGGACACTGAAGCTTTCTTT
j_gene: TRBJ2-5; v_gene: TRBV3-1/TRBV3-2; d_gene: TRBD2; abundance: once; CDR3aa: CASSQVAGQETQYF; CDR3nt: TGTGCCAGCAGCCAAGTAGCGGGGCAAGAGACCCAGTACTTC
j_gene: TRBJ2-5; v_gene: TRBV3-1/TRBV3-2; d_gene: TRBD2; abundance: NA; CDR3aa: CASSHGLAGEETQYF; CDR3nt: TGTGCCAGCAGCCACGGACTAGCGGGAGAAGAGACCCAGTACTTC
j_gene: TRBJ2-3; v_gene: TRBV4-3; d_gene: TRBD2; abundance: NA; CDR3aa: CASSQDRGVGLAGATDTQYF; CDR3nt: TGCGCCAGCAGCCAAGATCGGGGGGTGGGACTAGCGGGCGCCACAGATACGCAGTATTTT
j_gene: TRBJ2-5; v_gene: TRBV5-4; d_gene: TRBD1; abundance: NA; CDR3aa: CASSWDSRETQYF; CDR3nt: TGTGCCAGCAGCTGGGACAGCAGAGAGACCCAGTACTTC
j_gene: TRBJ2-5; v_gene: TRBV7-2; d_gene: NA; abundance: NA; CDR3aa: CASSSKEARGGETQYF; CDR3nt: TGTGCCAGCAGCTCAAAAGAGGCGCGGGGTGGGGAGACCCAGTACTTC
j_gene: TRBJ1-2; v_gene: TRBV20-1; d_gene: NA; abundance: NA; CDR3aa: CSASISGAYGYTF; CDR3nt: TGCAGTGCTAGTATATCAGGGGCCTATGGCTACACCTTC
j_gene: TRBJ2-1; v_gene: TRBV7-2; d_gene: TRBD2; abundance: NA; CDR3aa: CASSYRSGNNEQFF; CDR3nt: TGTGCCAGCAGCTACCGTAGCGGGAACAATGAGCAGTTCTTC
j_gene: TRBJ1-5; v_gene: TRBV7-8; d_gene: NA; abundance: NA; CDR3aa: CASSSTRVWQPQHF; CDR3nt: TGTGCCAGCAGCTCCACCCGGGTCTGGCAGCCCCAGCATTTT
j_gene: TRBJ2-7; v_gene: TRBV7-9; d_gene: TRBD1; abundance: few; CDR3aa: CASSLSGTGLNEQYF; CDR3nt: TGTGCCAGCAGCTTATCCGGGACAGGGTTAAACGAGCAGTACTTC
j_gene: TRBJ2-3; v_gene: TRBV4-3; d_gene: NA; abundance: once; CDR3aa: CASSQDRVNTQYF; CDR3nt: TGCGCCAGCAGCCAAGACAGGGTGAATACGCAGTATTTT
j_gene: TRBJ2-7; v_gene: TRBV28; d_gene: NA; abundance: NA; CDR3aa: CASTLPYEQYF; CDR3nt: TGTGCCAGCACCCTCCCCTACGAGCAGTACTTC
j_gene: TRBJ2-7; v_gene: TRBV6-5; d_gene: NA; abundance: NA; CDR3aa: CASRTDRYDEQYF; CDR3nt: TGTGCCAGCAGGACTGACAGGTACGACGAGCAGTACTTC
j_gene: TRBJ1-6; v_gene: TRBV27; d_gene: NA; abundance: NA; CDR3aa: CASSRPAGESPLHF; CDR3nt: TGTGCCAGCAGTCGTCCGGCAGGGGAATCACCCCTCCACTTT
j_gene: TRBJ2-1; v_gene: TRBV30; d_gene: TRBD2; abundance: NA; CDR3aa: CAWSFLAGGHEQFF; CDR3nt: TGTGCCTGGAGTTTTCTAGCGGGGGGGCACGAGCAGTTCTTC
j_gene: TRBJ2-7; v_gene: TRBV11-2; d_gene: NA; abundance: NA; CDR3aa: CASSLGTTYEQYF; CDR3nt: TGTGCCAGCAGCTTGGGCACAACCTACGAGCAGTACTTC
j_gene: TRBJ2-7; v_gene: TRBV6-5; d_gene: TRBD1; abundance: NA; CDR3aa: CASNRDRGQYEQYF; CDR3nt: TGTGCCAGCAATAGGGACAGGGGGCAGTATGAGCAGTACTTC
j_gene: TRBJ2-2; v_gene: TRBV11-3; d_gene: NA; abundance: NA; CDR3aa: CASSPRGGTGTGELFF; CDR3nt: TGTGCCAGCAGCCCGAGGGGCGGGACGGGCACCGGGGAGCTGTTTTTT
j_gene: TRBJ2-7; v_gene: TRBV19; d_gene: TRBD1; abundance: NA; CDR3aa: CASSIISGTGMREQYF; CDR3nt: TGTGCCAGTAGTATAATATCCGGGACAGGTATGCGAGAGCAGTACTTC
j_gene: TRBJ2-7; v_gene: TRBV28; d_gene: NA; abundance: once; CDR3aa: CASSLFTGSYEQYF; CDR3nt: TGTGCCAGCAGTTTGTTTACAGGCTCCTACGAGCAGTACTTC
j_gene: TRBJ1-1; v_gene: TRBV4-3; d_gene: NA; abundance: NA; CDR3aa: CASSQNDRLETEAFF; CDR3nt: TGCGCCAGCAGCCAAAACGACAGACTGGAGACTGAAGCTTTCTTT
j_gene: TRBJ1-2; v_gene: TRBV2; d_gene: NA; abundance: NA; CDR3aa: CASSGGRASPNYGYTF; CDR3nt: TGTGCCAGCAGTGGGGGCAGGGCCTCCCCTAACTATGGCTACACCTTC
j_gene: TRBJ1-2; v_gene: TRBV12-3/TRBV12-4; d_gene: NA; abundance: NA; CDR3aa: CASGSVGYTF; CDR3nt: TGTGCCAGCGGAAGCGTGGGCTACACCTTC
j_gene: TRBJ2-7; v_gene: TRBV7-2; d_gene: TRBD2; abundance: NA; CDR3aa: CASSLGGLWEQYF; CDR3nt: TGTGCCAGCAGCTTGGGAGGGTTGTGGGAGCAGTACTTC